What follows are 11 T cell receptor beta chains derived from one specimen sequenced in a study of T cell responses to AZD1222 COVID-19 vaccine. The data were produced by immunoSEQ multiplex PCR, yet TCRdb's version contains in-frame clones alone and is incomplete. This table holds around 150,000 clones, approximately 92% found once. The input for sequencing was peripheral blood, taken 28 days after the second AZD1222 dose. The origin of the receptors is an adult who received the AZD1222 COVID-19 vaccine.

V gene TRBV5-1 combines with J gene TRBJ1-2; D is perhaps TRBD1 (6 bases). V lost 4 bases and J lost 4, with 17 bases in between. The germline V gene has CDR1 SGHRS and CDR2 YFSETQ. The CDR3 contains 15 residues. The CDR3 region is CASSQTTGYFYGYTF. The CDR3 DNA is TGCGCCAGCAGCCAAACGACAGGTTATTTCTATGGCTACACCTTC.

In DNA, the CDR3 is TGTGCCTGGAGTGTGGGGTGGGAGACCCAGTACTTC. It is translated as CAWSVGWETQYF. The V and J genes are TRBV30 and TRBJ2-5; D not certain. Trimming cost V 0 bases and J 5 bases, with 7 bases left between them. Germline V CDR1 and CDR2: GTSNPN, SVGIG (reference sequence). This CDR3 contains 12 residues.

The gene calls are TRBV19 and TRBJ1-4; D is perhaps TRBD1 (6 bases). The germline V and J ends were trimmed by 7 bases and 2 bases, with 17 bases remaining between them. CDR1 is LNHDA, CDR2 SQIVND, per germline (reference sequence). The CDR3 covers 16 residues. The CDR3 spells CASKIPVDSTNEKLFF. The CDR3 nucleotides are TGTGCCAGTAAAATCCCTGTGGACAGCACTAATGAAAAACTGTTTTTT.

CDR3 sequence: CASLPGGVGTQYF. CDR3 nucleotides: TGTGCCAGCCTCCCGGGGGGGGTAGGTACGCAGTATTTT. This chain joins TRBV28 and TRBJ2-3; 8 bases fit TRBD2. CDR1 and CDR2 from the germline V gene are MDHEN and SYDVKM. The CDR3 sequence is 13 residues long. J gave up 8 bases and V 8 bases, and 9 bases lay outside the gene matches.

The V call is TRBV29-1, the J call TRBJ2-7; weak D call: TRBD2 (6 bases). With 5 bases removed from V and 12 bases from J, the gap between germline ends came to 20 bases. Germline V lookup: CDR1 SQVTM, CDR2 ANQGSEA. The CDR3 has 12 residues. The CDR3 loop is CSVPTGTGDRYF. The CDR3, as DNA: TGCAGCGTTCCGACCGGGACGGGGGACCGGTACTTC.

This chain links TRBV11-2 with TRBJ2-3; either TRBD1 or TRBD2 may supply D (5 bases each). Trimming removed 1 base at V and 3 bases at J, with 11 bases between. CDR1 and CDR2 from the germline V gene are SGHAT and FQNNGV. This CDR3 is 15 amino acids long. The chain's CDR3 is CASSLVGEPTDTQYF. The CDR3 DNA reads as TGTGCCAGCAGCTTAGTAGGGGAGCCGACAGATACGCAGTATTTT.

The chain carries TRBV6-5 and TRBJ1-5; D ambiguous. The CDR3 is made up of 14 amino acids. Germline CDR1 is MNHEY and CDR2 is SVGAGI. V dropped 5 bases and J dropped 5 bases, with 13 bases sitting between them. CDR3 nucleotides: TGTGCCAGCAGTCGGACGGATGGGGATCAGCCCCAGCATTTT. This translates into CASSRTDGDQPQHF.

The chain joins TRBV5-4 to TRBJ2-7, with unresolved D. Germline lookup yields CDR1 SGHNT and CDR2 YYREEE (reference sequence). Trimming took off 0 bases at V and 0 bases at J, with 13 bases between the two ends. The CDR3 sequence is 16 residues long. The CDR3 DNA sequence: TGTGCCAGCAGCTTGGCGTTTCAGCCCAGCTCCTACGAGCAGTACTTC. Its translation is CASSLAFQPSSYEQYF.

This chain links TRBV5-1 with TRBJ1-5; possibly TRBD1 for D (5 bases). The length of the CDR3 is 13 residues. CDR1 SGHRS and CDR2 YFSETQ come from the germline V gene. The V and J ends lost 5 bases and 5 bases respectively, with 11 bases between them. For the CDR3, the DNA is TGCGCCAGCAGGGCGGGGCCGGATCAGCCCCAGCATTTT. Residues: CASRAGPDQPQHF.

The rearrangement joins TRBV3-1 (or the pseudogene TRBV3-2) to TRBJ2-1, with 12 nucleotides matching TRBD2. CDR3 length equals 18 residues. Trimming took 2 bases from V and 8 from J; bases not matched to a gene: 13. From germline, CDR1 is LGHDT and CDR2 YNNKEL (reference sequence). DNA of the CDR3: TGTGCCAGCAGCCAATTTTTACTAGCGGGGGGCTCTGGCTATGAGCAGTTCTTC. The encoded protein is CASSQFLLAGGSGYEQFF.

The rearrangement joins TRBV28 to TRBJ1-4; D unclear. The germline V gene has CDR1 MDHEN and CDR2 SYDVKM. The V end lost 6 bases, the J end lost 6 bases, and 5 bases lay between the germline ends. This CDR3 has 11 amino acids. The CDR3 sequence: CASRQDEKLFF. The CDR3 nucleotides are TGTGCCAGCAGGCAAGATGAAAAACTGTTTTTT. The variable domain in full, completed from reference TRBV28 and TRBJ1-4, reads DVKVTQSSRYLVKRTGEKVFLECVQDMDHENMFWYRQDPGLGLRLIYFSYDVKMKEKGDIPEGYSVSREKKERFSLILESASTNQTSMYLCASRQDEKLFFGSGTQLSVL.